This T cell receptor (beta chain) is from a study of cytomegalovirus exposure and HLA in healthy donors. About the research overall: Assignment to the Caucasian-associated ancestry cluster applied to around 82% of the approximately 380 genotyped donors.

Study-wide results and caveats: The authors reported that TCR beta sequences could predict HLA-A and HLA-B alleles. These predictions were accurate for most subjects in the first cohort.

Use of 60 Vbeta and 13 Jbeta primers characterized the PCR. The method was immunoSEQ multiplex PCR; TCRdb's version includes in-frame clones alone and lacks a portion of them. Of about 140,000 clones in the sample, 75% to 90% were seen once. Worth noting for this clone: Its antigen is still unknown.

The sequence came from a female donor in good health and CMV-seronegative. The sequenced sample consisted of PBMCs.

The CDR3 region has the DNA TGTGCCAGCAGTGACGGACGGGGTGATGAGCAGTACTTC. It yields the protein CASSDGRGDEQYF. The V gene is TRBV6-5, the J gene TRBJ2-7; TRBD2 is a possible D gene (5 bases). With 5 bases removed from V and 7 bases from J, the gap between germline ends came to 15 bases. The germline gives CDR1 MNHEY, CDR2 SVGAGI. This CDR3 has 13 residues.